These 25 T cell receptor beta chains were sequenced from one sample in a study of tumor-infiltrating lymphocytes in localized non-small cell lung cancer (dated by TCRdb to 2020 to 2023). Libraries were prepared through the immunoSEQ multiplex PCR assay. The source is immuneACCESS, and TCRdb retained only in-frame sequences with V and J called. Part of the clones is not carried over; for the studies checked, unresolved V genes explain less than half of this, and the remainder is unexplained. Recorded for this sample are 10,000 or so clones; 70% to 85% of them occurred a single time. The ten most abundant clones make up 6.5% to 7.5% of the sample. Sequenced material: uninvolved lung tissue not adjacent to the tumor. These receptors came from a human donor with non-small cell lung cancer.

V gene TRBV29-1 combines with J gene TRBJ1-2; D call uncertain. The CDR3 consists of 12 residues. Looked up from germline, CDR1 is SQVTM and CDR2 is ANQGSEA. Trimming cost V 5 bases and J 2 bases, with 9 bases left between them. CDR3 nucleotide sequence: TGCAGCGTTCACCAGGACAACTATGGCTACACCTTC. Translated: CSVHQDNYGYTF.

J is TRBJ2-3 and V is TRBV28; 10 bases are shared with TRBD1. Germline lookup yields CDR1 MDHEN and CDR2 SYDVKM. With V trimmed by 5 bases and J by 1 base, 6 bases remained unmatched. CDR3 length: 16 residues. CDR3: CASSTRTGGGTDTQYF. The CDR3 bases are TGTGCCAGCAGTACTAGGACAGGGGGGGGCACAGATACGCAGTATTTT.

The chain carries TRBV7-2 and TRBJ2-2, with TRBD1 matching over 9 bases. The CDR3 covers 16 residues. Germline lookup yields CDR1 SGHTA and CDR2 FQGNSA. V dropped 5 bases and J dropped 1; count of bases not matched to a gene: 5. The CDR3 coding sequence is TGTGCCAGCAGCCCAGGGGGACAGGGGAACACCGGGGAGCTGTTTTTT. Its protein is CASSPGGQGNTGELFF.

CDR3: CASSWGQDEQYF. DNA for the CDR3: TGCGCCAGCAGCTGGGGACAGGACGAGCAGTACTTC. The chain combines TRBV5-1 with TRBJ2-7; TRBD1 aligns across 8 bases. After removal of 3 bases from V and 5 bases from J, the junction contained 1 base not matched to a gene. Germline CDR1 and CDR2: SGHRS and YFSETQ. This CDR3 has 12 amino acids. Full variable domain (missing parts from reference TRBV5-1 and TRBJ2-7): KAGVTQTPRYLIKTRGQQVTLSCSPISGHRSVSWYQQTPGQGLQFLFEYFSETQRNKGNFPGRFSGRQFSNSRSEMNVSTLELGDSALYLCASSWGQDEQYFGPGTRLTVT.

With respect to this clone: Mismatch with germline at one junction end may stem from a read error. V and J are TRBV6-6 and TRBJ2-1, with D maybe TRBD2 (5 bases). Germline CDR1 MNHNY, CDR2 SVGAGI (reference sequence). The CDR3 consists of 13 residues. CDR3 region: CTSSSRGKNEQFF. The CDR3 coding sequence is TGTACCAGCAGTTCAAGAGGGAAGAATGAGCAGTTCTTC.

This clone was found a few times. The gene calls are TRBV29-1 and TRBJ1-2; D not resolved. The CDR3 is 12 residues long. Germline V lookup: CDR1 SQVTM, CDR2 ANQGSEA. V was pared by 6 bases and J by 3 bases, with 11 bases between. In DNA, the CDR3 is TGCAGCGTCCCTGGTCTTGACTATGGCTACACCTTC. It specifies CSVPGLDYGYTF.

This chain joins TRBV10-3 and TRBJ2-7; 7 nucleotides align to TRBD1. The ends lost 6 bases at V and 1 base at J; junction bases unmatched: 6. CDR1 and CDR2 from the germline V gene are ENHRY and SYGVKD. CDR3 length: 14 residues. CDR3 amino acids: CAIRPGQQSYEQYF. For the CDR3, the DNA is TGTGCCATCAGGCCGGGACAGCAGTCCTACGAGCAGTACTTC.

CDR3 residues: CASSPARGSRDEKLFF. CDR3 DNA: TGTGCCAGCAGCCCCGCCCGAGGGTCGAGGGATGAAAAACTGTTTTTT. V gene TRBV4-2 combines with J gene TRBJ1-4, with D unclear. V lost 4 bases, J lost 6 bases, and 18 bases lay in between. This CDR3 is 16 amino acids long. Germline CDR1 LGHNA, CDR2 YNFKEQ.

This clone was counted between two and nine times. The gene calls are TRBV7-6 and TRBJ2-2, with 7 bases matching TRBD1. CDR3 length: 18 amino acids. Germline CDR1 and CDR2: SGHVS and FNYEAQ. Unmatched junction bases numbered 15, after V lost 5 bases and J lost 3 bases. CDR3 sequence (DNA): TGTGCCAGCAGCACCAACGAGGCAGGGGGATGGGACACCGGGGAGCTGTTTTTT. Residues: CASSTNEAGGWDTGELFF. The complete variable domain, with remaining parts taken from reference TRBV7-6 and TRBJ2-2, reads GAGVSQSPRYKVTKRGQDVALRCDPISGHVSLYWYRQALGQGPEFLTYFNYEAQQDKSGLPNDRFSAERPEGSISTLTIQRTEQRDSAMYRCASSTNEAGGWDTGELFFGEGSRLTVL.

The rearrangement links TRBV11-2 to TRBJ2-3; either TRBD1 or TRBD2 may supply D (5 bases each). The CDR3 is made up of 13 amino acids. V lost 0 bases, J lost 5 bases, and 6 bases lay in between. CDR1 and CDR2 (germline): SGHAT, FQNNGV. The CDR3 loop reads CASSLDGGDTQYF. The CDR3 nucleotides are TGTGCCAGCAGCTTAGATGGGGGAGATACGCAGTATTTT.

This chain joins TRBV7-2 and TRBJ2-7; D may correspond to TRBD1 or TRBD2 (6 bases each). CDR3 length: 15 amino acids. Germline V CDR1 and CDR2: SGHTA, FQGNSA. Trimming took 5 bases from V and 3 from J, leaving 17 bases between them. CDR3 residues: CASSLSPGAYYEQYF. The CDR3 nucleotides are TGTGCCAGCAGCCTCTCCCCGGGGGCCTACTACGAGCAGTACTTC. Full variable domain (outside the CDR3, taken from reference TRBV7-2 and TRBJ2-7): GAGVSQSPSNKVTEKGKDVELRCDPISGHTALYWYRQSLGQGLEFLIYFQGNSAPDKSGLPSDRFSAERTGGSVSTLTIQRTQQEDSAVYLCASSLSPGAYYEQYFGPGTRLTVT.

The V call is TRBV4-3, the J call TRBJ2-2; TRBD2 agrees at 10 bases. Losses at the gene ends were 4 bases for V and 3 bases for J; bases not matched to a gene: 11. This CDR3 has 18 residues. Germline CDR1 and CDR2: LGHNA and YSLEER. The DNA of the CDR3 is TGCGCCAGCAGCCCCCGAGGAGCAGCGGGGGGGCACACCGGGGAGCTGTTTTTT. Translation gives CASSPRGAAGGHTGELFF.

The genes are TRBV28 and TRBJ2-7; 9 nucleotides line up with TRBD2. Per the germline V gene, CDR1 is MDHEN and CDR2 is SYDVKM. Germline trimming cut 3 bases from V and 5 bases from J; bases unmatched to any gene: 11. CDR3 length: 16 residues. The CDR3 coding sequence is TGTGCCAGCAGTTTCCCTCAGCTAGCGGGATCTGACGAGCAGTACTTC. This sequence encodes CASSFPQLAGSDEQYF.

Only a few counts were recorded for this clone. CDR3 bases: TGTGCCAGCTCAGGGGGCTGGAACACTGAAGCTTTCTTT. Its protein product is CASSGGWNTEAFF. The chain uses TRBV28 and TRBJ1-1; the match to TRBD1 covers 8 bases. The V gene's germline CDR1 is MDHEN and CDR2 SYDVKM. V was pared by 8 bases and J by 1 base, with 3 bases of the junction left unmatched. This CDR3 is 13 amino acids long.

This sequence joins TRBV7-6 and TRBJ2-3; D might be TRBD2 (7 bases). V lost 5 bases and J 5 bases, leaving 29 bases between the germline ends. CDR3 length equals 19 residues. Germline assignment: CDR1 SGHVS and CDR2 FNYEAQ. For the CDR3, the DNA is TGTGCCAGCAGCCCATCCTGGGGTTCTTCGGGGGGCCGGGGAGATACGCAGTATTTT. It yields the protein CASSPSWGSSGGRGDTQYF.

The V gene is TRBV11-3, the J gene TRBJ1-1; D remains ambiguous. V was shortened by 5 bases and J by 3 bases, with 10 bases between the two germline ends. The CDR3 runs to 13 residues. In germline, CDR1 is SGHNT, CDR2 YENEEA. For the CDR3, the DNA is TGTGCCAGCAGCCAAACACCTTACACTGAAGCTTTCTTT. Its translation: CASSQTPYTEAFF.

This clone was seen only a few times. This chain joins TRBV6-1 and TRBJ1-5, with 9 nucleotides matching TRBD1. CDR3 size: 14 residues. The trim removed 6 bases at V and 5 bases at J, leaving 5 bases unmatched. The germline CDR1 and CDR2 sequences are MNHNS and SASEGT. The CDR3 loop is CASSAGTGHQPQHF. DNA for the CDR3: TGTGCCAGCAGCGCCGGGACAGGGCATCAGCCCCAGCATTTT.

The chain carries TRBV7-2 and TRBJ1-2; 7 positions agree with TRBD1. V shed 1 base and J 7 bases; nucleotides not matched to a gene: 3. From germline, CDR1 is SGHTA and CDR2 FQGNSA. This CDR3 comprises 13 residues. Here the CDR3 DNA reads TGTGCCAGCAGCTTAGAGGCAGGGGGTGGCTACACCTTC. Residues: CASSLEAGGGYTF.

The chain recombines TRBV5-1 with TRBJ2-7; 8 nucleotides match TRBD2. From germline, CDR1 is SGHRS and CDR2 YFSETQ. Trimming at V came to 0 bases and at J to 7 bases, leaving 15 bases not matched to a gene. This CDR3 has 17 residues. The CDR3 bases are TGCGCCAGCAGCTTGGGAGGTCCGGCGGGAGGTTCTGTGGAGCAGTACTTC. This encodes CASSLGGPAGGSVEQYF.

This clone was seen more than once but under ten times. This sequence joins TRBV30 and TRBJ2-3; D perhaps matches TRBD2 (5 bases). Germline CDR1 is GTSNPN and CDR2 is SVGIG (reference sequence). The germline V and J ends were trimmed by 7 bases and 2 bases, with 10 bases remaining between them. The CDR3 runs to 12 residues. The CDR3 DNA follows: TGTGCCTCAGGACTGTACACAGATACGCAGTATTTT. Its protein product is CASGLYTDTQYF.

The chain combines TRBV2 with TRBJ2-7; 9 bases map to TRBD1. CDR3 length: 15 residues. Germline CDR1 reads SNHLY; CDR2 reads FYNNEI. The J segment lost 1 base and the V segment lost 8 bases, leaving 9 bases of the junction unmatched. CDR3 DNA: TGTGCCAGCGAGCGGGGACAGGGACGTTCCTACGAGCAGTACTTC. Translation: CASERGQGRSYEQYF.

V is TRBV10-1 and J is TRBJ2-1; 12 bases match TRBD2. Losses at the gene ends were 11 bases for V and 7 bases for J; bases not matched to a gene: 15. Germline V CDR1 and CDR2: WNHNN, SYGVQD (reference sequence). CDR3 length: 16 residues. This chain's CDR3 is CAGRTSGKKNENEQFF. The CDR3 nucleotides are TGCGCCGGACGGACTAGCGGGAAAAAAAACGAAAATGAGCAGTTCTTC.

This chain joins TRBV6-5 and TRBJ2-1, with 8 bases identical to TRBD2. With 6 bases clipped from V and 6 bases from J, the junction kept 10 bases outside the gene matches. CDR1 and CDR2 (germline): MNHEY, SVGAGI. The CDR3 runs to 15 residues. As DNA, the CDR3 is TGTGCCAGCAGAAAACTAGCGGCCCAGAGCAATGAGCAGTTCTTC. It is translated as CASRKLAAQSNEQFF.

The chain uses TRBV11-3 and TRBJ2-1; a possible D gene is TRBD2 (6 bases). The CDR3 has 14 residues. V was pared by 5 bases and J by 13 bases, with 21 bases between. The V gene's germline CDR1 is SGHNT and CDR2 YENEEA. CDR3 sequence reads: CASSLHSRERGQFF. Here the CDR3 DNA reads TGTGCCAGCAGCCTGCACAGTCGGGAGAGAGGACAGTTCTTC.

The chain is built from TRBV27 and TRBJ2-6; D is undetermined. The CDR3 runs 15 residues. Trimming shortened V by 5 bases and J by 2 bases, and 10 bases separated the two germline ends. CDR1 is MNHEY and CDR2 is SMNVEV in the germline V gene (reference sequence). This chain's CDR3 is CASSREMAGANVLTF. In DNA form, the CDR3 reads TGTGCCAGCAGTAGGGAAATGGCTGGGGCCAACGTCCTGACTTTC.